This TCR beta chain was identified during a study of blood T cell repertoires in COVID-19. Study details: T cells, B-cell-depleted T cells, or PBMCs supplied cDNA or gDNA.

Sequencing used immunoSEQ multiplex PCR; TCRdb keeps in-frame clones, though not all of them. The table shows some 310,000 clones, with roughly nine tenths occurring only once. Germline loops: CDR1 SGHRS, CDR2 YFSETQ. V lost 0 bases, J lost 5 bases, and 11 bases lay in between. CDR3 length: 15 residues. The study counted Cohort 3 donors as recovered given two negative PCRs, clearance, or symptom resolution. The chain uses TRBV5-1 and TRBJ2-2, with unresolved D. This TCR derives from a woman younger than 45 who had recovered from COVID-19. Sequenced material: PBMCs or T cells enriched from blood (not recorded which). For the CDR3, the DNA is TGCGCCAGCAGCTTGGATAACTGGAGAACCGGGGAGCTGTTTTTT. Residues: CASSLDNWRTGELFF. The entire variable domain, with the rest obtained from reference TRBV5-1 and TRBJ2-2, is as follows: KAGVTQTPRYLIKTRGQQVTLSCSPISGHRSVSWYQQTPGQGLQFLFEYFSETQRNKGNFPGRFSGRQFSNSRSEMNVSTLELGDSALYLCASSLDNWRTGELFFGEGSRLTVL.